This record covers a single TCR beta chain. A read error is possible here, since a much larger clone lies one base away. These data come from a study of T cells in Graves' hyperthyroidism and ophthalmopathy. From RNA transcripts, TCR beta CDR3 regions were amplified. Primed by the HTBI set, a first-round RT-PCR was run on the TCR CDR3. TCRdb redid the calling of the multiplex PCR reads with MiXCR, one entry per CDR3 protein. The sample has some 340,000 distinct CDR3 sequences, roughly an eighth seen once. The receptor was derived from a woman aged 40 to 50 with Graves' ophthalmopathy. Sequenced material: blood.

CDR3 in amino acids: CASSEHLGTGLRGYEQYF. For the CDR3, the DNA is TGTGCCAGCAGTGAACATCTTGGTACAGGGCTCCGGGGGTACGAGCAGTACTTC. The chain couples TRBV6-1 to TRBJ2-7; D may be TRBD1 or TRBD2 (6 bases each). The CDR3 is 18 amino acids. The germline V gene encodes CDR1 MNHNS and CDR2 SASEGT. Trimming pared 2 bases from V and 4 bases from J, leaving 24 bases between.